The 5 T cell receptor beta chains listed next were all sequenced from one sample in a study of T cell clonality in common variable immunodeficiency. The method was immunoSEQ multiplex PCR; TCRdb's version includes in-frame clones alone and lacks a portion of them. This sample shows roughly 34,000 clones and no singletons; over 0.95% rests with the ten largest. Material for sequencing was peripheral blood mononuclear cells. Receptors originate from a person between 18 and 75 years old in good health.

This clone has ten or more counts. CDR3 protein: CASSSGRTEAFF. The part of the CDR3 DNA that was read is TGTGCCAGCAGCTCAGGGAGGACTGAA. The V gene is TRBV12-3 or TRBV12-4, the J gene TRBJ1-1, with D tentatively TRBD1 (5 bases). The CDR3 end is not reached by the read, which stops 3 residues before it; the germline J gene fills it in. The V and J ends lost 6 bases and 5 bases respectively, with 10 bases between them. The CDR3 is made up of 12 amino acids.

The sample holds many counts of this clone. With the read ending 3 residues before the CDR3 end, the germline J gene is used to fill in that end. The chain links TRBV6-4 to TRBJ2-1; 9 bases align to TRBD2. Trimming cost V 4 bases and J 6 bases; bases outside gene matches: 7. CDR1 is MRHNA and CDR2 is SNTAGT in the germline V gene. The CDR3 is 15 amino acids. CDR3 protein: CASSGAAGGINEQFF. The sequenced part of the CDR3 DNA is TGTGCCAGCAGTGGGGCGGCGGGAGGGATCAATGAG.

Ten or more counts support this clone. The sequenced fragment ends 3 residues before the CDR3 boundary, so the rest is inferred from the germline J gene. V usage is TRBV6-1 and J usage is TRBJ1-1; D perhaps matches TRBD1 (5 bases). Germline V gives CDR1 MNHNS, CDR2 SASEGT. V was pared by 2 bases and J by 0 bases, with 10 bases between. The CDR3 consists of 15 residues. The CDR3 DNA, read in part, is TGTGCCAGCAGTGAACGTAGGGGAATGAACACTGAA. Its translation: CASSERRGMNTE. The full CDR3 reads CASSERRGMNTEAFF.

On this clone itself: The read halts 3 residues ahead of the CDR3 end, with the missing end drawn from the germline J gene. The chain uses TRBV5-8 and TRBJ2-7; D perhaps matches TRBD1 (6 bases). Germline V CDR1 and CDR2: SGHTS, YDEGEE. V dropped 4 bases and J dropped 1 base, with 9 bases sitting between them. This CDR3 spans 13 amino acids. CDR3 bases read: TGTGCCAGCAGCCTTGACAGGTCCTACGAG. This encodes CASSLDRSYE. The whole CDR3 sequence reads CASSLDRSYEQYF.

Concerning this clone: A read error is the likely source, as a far larger clone sits one nucleotide away. The read is 3 residues too short to cover the CDR3 end, so that end is filled in from the germline J gene. Other DNA sequences in the same sample also yield this CDR3. The chain has TRBV20-1 and TRBJ2-1; TRBD2 matches at 9 bases. The V and J ends lost 6 bases and 4 bases, in that order; junction bases with no gene match: 7. CDR3 length: 14 residues. Germline CDR1 is DFQATT and CDR2 is SNEGSKA (reference sequence). The sequenced CDR3 bases are TGCAGTGCGAAATTAGCGGGAGATTACAATGAG. Its protein is CSAKLAGDYNE. The whole CDR3 protein reads CSAKLAGDYNEQFF.